This paragraph covers one T cell receptor (beta chain) sequence. Its antigen is not identified. This specimen belongs to a study of cytomegalovirus exposure and HLA in healthy donors. Amplification used 60 Vbeta primers and 13 Jbeta primers. As handled by the study authors: Later work found 80 million or so unique TCR beta chains, with roughly 11 million shared. The repertoire was sequenced with immunoSEQ multiplex PCR; TCRdb's copy has only in-frame clones and lacks some. V and J calls and clone size follow that table, whereas D and trimming were derived from the DNA. The sample records around 80,000 clones, approximately 65% being singletons. This CDR3 contains 16 residues. J lost 0 bases, V lost 5 bases, and 6 bases had no gene match. CDR1 is ENHRY, CDR2 SYGVKD, per germline. Points from the study as a whole: It was likely that a cluster of highly shared sequence variants was a sequencing artifact. Later analysis demonstrated an association between a missense DCLRE1C variant and TCR beta V- and J-gene trimming. Available immune exposure information covered CMV serostatus only.

This rearrangement joins TRBV10-3 to TRBJ2-7, with 11 positions matching TRBD2. The clonotype was recovered from a male donor in good health and CMV-seropositive. The sample was PBMCs. CDR3 residues: CAISPGTSGGSYEQYF. Here the CDR3 DNA reads TGTGCCATCAGTCCCGGGACTAGCGGAGGCTCCTACGAGCAGTACTTC.